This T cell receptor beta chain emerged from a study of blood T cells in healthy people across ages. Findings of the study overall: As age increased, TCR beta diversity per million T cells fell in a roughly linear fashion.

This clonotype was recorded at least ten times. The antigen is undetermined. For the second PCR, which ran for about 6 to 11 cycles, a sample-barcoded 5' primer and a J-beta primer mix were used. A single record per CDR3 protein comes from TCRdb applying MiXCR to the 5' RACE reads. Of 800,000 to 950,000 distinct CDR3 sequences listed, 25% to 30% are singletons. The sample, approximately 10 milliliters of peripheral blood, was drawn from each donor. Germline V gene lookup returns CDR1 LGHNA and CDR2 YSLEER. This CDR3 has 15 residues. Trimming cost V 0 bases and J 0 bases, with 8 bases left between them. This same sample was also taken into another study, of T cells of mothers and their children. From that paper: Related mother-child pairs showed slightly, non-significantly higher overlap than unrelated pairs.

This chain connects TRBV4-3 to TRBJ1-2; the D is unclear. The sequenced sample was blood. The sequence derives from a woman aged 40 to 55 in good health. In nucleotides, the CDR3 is TGCGCCAGCAGCCAAGACCCAGCCTCTAACTATGGCTACACCTTC. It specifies CASSQDPASNYGYTF.